The 28 T cell receptor beta chains given below trace back to one sample, sequenced in a study of blood T cell repertoires in COVID-19. Assay used: immunoSEQ multiplex PCR; TCRdb lists only in-frame clones, some missing. The data hold some 200,000 clones, with roughly 84% observed a single time. The sample was peripheral blood. The receptors stem from an elderly woman with COVID-19, enrolled during active disease.

The rearrangement links TRBV6-5 to TRBJ1-4; 9 positions agree with TRBD1. The CDR3 contains 13 residues. Germline values: CDR1 MNHEY, CDR2 SVGAGI. V was pared by 11 bases and J by 10 bases, with 11 bases of the junction left unmatched. CDR3 in DNA: TGTGCCGCTACCGGGACAGGGTTCGTAAAACTGTTTTTT. This gives the protein CAATGTGFVKLFF.

The table lists this clone with a few counts. V usage is TRBV7-2 and J usage is TRBJ1-3; 7 nucleotides align to TRBD1. V dropped 0 bases and J dropped 3; count of bases not matched to a gene: 5. CDR1 is SGHTA and CDR2 is FQGNSA in the germline V gene. This CDR3 region has 16 residues. The DNA for the CDR3 is TGTGCCAGCAGCTTAGCGGCACAGGGGTTTGGAAACACCATATATTTT. This translates into CASSLAAQGFGNTIYF. Complete variable domain (other parts from reference TRBV7-2 and TRBJ1-3): GAGVSQSPSNKVTEKGKDVELRCDPISGHTALYWYRQSLGQGLEFLIYFQGNSAPDKSGLPSDRFSAERTGGSVSTLTIQRTQQEDSAVYLCASSLAAQGFGNTIYFGEGSWLTVV.

This clone has a handful of counts. The chain carries TRBV18 and TRBJ2-7; 7 nucleotides agree with TRBD1. Germline loops: CDR1 KGHSH, CDR2 LQKENI. The CDR3 has 15 amino acids. V lost 5 bases and J lost 2; bases outside the gene matches: 9. The CDR3 spells CASSEGQVPTYEQYV. CDR3 DNA: TGTGCCAGCTCAGAAGGACAGGTTCCTACCTACGAGCAGTACGTC.

V is TRBV3-1 (or the pseudogene TRBV3-2) and J is TRBJ1-6, with a weak D call TRBD1 (6 bases). This CDR3 spans 18 amino acids. In germline, CDR1 is LGHDT, CDR2 YNNKEL (reference sequence). The V end lost 3 bases, the J end lost 3 bases, and 18 bases lay between the germline ends. Here the CDR3 reads CASSQGAPSGSYNSPLHF. The DNA for the CDR3 is TGTGCCAGCAGCCAGGGGGCCCCGTCAGGGAGCTATAATTCACCCCTCCACTTT.

In its sample, this clone was seen a few times. Written as DNA, the CDR3 is TGTGCCAGCAGACTCGGACTAGCGGAGGACACGCAGTATTTT. Translating gives CASRLGLAEDTQYF. The V call is TRBV6-5, the J call TRBJ2-3; 10 bases are a match to TRBD2. V lost 6 bases to trimming and J lost 9 bases; unmatched junction nucleotides: 9. The germline V gene has CDR1 MNHEY and CDR2 SVGAGI. The CDR3 length is 14 residues.

V and J are TRBV10-3 and TRBJ2-7, with 8 bases fitting TRBD1. Germline V gives CDR1 ENHRY, CDR2 SYGVKD. The J segment lost 4 bases and the V segment lost 4 bases, leaving 9 bases of the junction unmatched. The CDR3 is 15 amino acids. CDR3 coding DNA: TGTGCCATCAGTGGGGCCGGGACAGGAGGGTACGAGCAGTACTTC. This codes for CAISGAGTGGYEQYF.

The chain joins TRBV5-4 to TRBJ2-2; 11 positions agree with TRBD2. Germline V gives CDR1 SGHNT, CDR2 YYREEE (reference sequence). The CDR3 runs 16 residues. V gave up 1 base and J gave up 7 bases; unmatched junction bases: 6. Here the CDR3 reads CASSLKASGGLGELFF. CDR3 DNA sequence: TGTGCCAGCAGCTTGAAGGCTAGCGGGGGGCTCGGGGAGCTGTTTTTT.

The rearrangement uses TRBV6-5 and TRBJ2-7; D is perhaps TRBD1 (6 bases). This CDR3 has 14 amino acids. Deletions cut 6 bases from V and 2 bases from J, with 14 bases between. Germline CDR1 is MNHEY and CDR2 is SVGAGI. CDR3 nucleotides: TGTGCCAGCAGACCAACAGGGTCCCCCTACGAGCAGTACTTC. It is translated as CASRPTGSPYEQYF.

This chain connects TRBV18 to TRBJ2-5; 11 bases are a match to TRBD1. Trimming took 3 bases from V and 4 from J; bases not matched to a gene: 1. Per germline, CDR1 KGHSH and CDR2 LQKENI. The CDR3 covers 14 residues. Written as DNA, the CDR3 is TGTGCCAGCTCACCCGGGACAGGGGGAGAGACCCAGTACTTC. Protein: CASSPGTGGETQYF.

V and J are TRBV24-1 and TRBJ1-2, with 8 bases fitting TRBD1. The V gene end was trimmed by 12 bases and the J gene end by 3 bases; junction bases not matched to a gene: 8. Germline V gene sequence: CDR1 KGHDR, CDR2 SFDVKD. The CDR3 length is 13 residues. CDR3 protein: CAAGTGQDYGYTF. The CDR3 DNA reads as TGTGCCGCCGGGACAGGTCAAGACTATGGCTACACCTTC.

The chain has TRBV4-2 and TRBJ2-3; 10 nucleotides agree with TRBD2. Germline V gene lookup returns CDR1 LGHNA and CDR2 YNFKEQ. This CDR3 region has 17 residues. V lost 0 bases to trimming and J lost 4 bases; unmatched junction nucleotides: 7. CDR3 region: CASSQDGAGGPADTQYF. CDR3 nucleotides: TGTGCCAGCAGCCAAGATGGAGCGGGGGGGCCGGCAGATACGCAGTATTTT.

This chain joins TRBV2 and TRBJ2-2; TRBD1 matches 7 bases. Losses at the gene ends were 4 bases for V and 6 bases for J; bases not matched to a gene: 11. CDR3 length equals 16 residues. CDR1 SNHLY and CDR2 FYNNEI come from the germline V gene. For the CDR3, the DNA is TGTGCCAGCAGTGGGGACAGTCGAGTTGGGGCCGGGGAGCTGTTTTTT. It encodes CASSGDSRVGAGELFF.

The V call is TRBV28, the J call TRBJ1-3, with TRBD1 matching 7 bases. V was clipped by 1 base and J by 0 bases; unmatched bases: 3. The germline gives CDR1 MDHEN, CDR2 SYDVKM. The CDR3 runs to 16 residues. Written as DNA, the CDR3 is TGTGCCAGCAGTTTATCAAGGGGGCGCTCTGGAAACACCATATATTTT. The encoded protein is CASSLSRGRSGNTIYF.

This clone was found once. The chain joins TRBV5-4 to TRBJ2-5, with D uncertain. The CDR3 loop spans 13 amino acids. Germline V gene lookup returns CDR1 SGHNT and CDR2 YYREEE (reference sequence). Trimming cost V 4 bases and J 5 bases, with 12 bases left between them. DNA for the CDR3: TGTGCCAGCAGCCCCCCTCTTTCGGAGACCCAGTACTTC. It translates to CASSPPLSETQYF.

V usage is TRBV5-1 and J usage is TRBJ1-5, with 10 positions matching TRBD1. Trimming removed 4 bases from V and 6 bases from J; junction bases left unmatched: 10. Germline V gene lookup returns CDR1 SGHRS and CDR2 YFSETQ. This CDR3 contains 16 residues. The chain's CDR3 is CASSEGQGSSGQPQHF. The DNA for the CDR3 is TGCGCCAGCAGCGAGGGACAGGGGTCGTCTGGTCAGCCCCAGCATTTT.

This rearrangement joins TRBV5-1 to TRBJ2-7; 7 bases align to TRBD1. Germline lookup yields CDR1 SGHRS and CDR2 YFSETQ. The CDR3 covers 15 residues. V was clipped by 1 base and J by 2 bases; unmatched bases: 6. This CDR3 reads CASSLSVRGTYEQYF. CDR3 nucleotides: TGCGCCAGCAGCTTGTCGGTCAGGGGGACCTACGAGCAGTACTTC.

The rearrangement links TRBV3-1 (or the pseudogene TRBV3-2) to TRBJ1-5; no firm D call. Trimming shortened V by 0 bases and J by 3 bases, and 9 bases separated the two germline ends. Looked up from germline, CDR1 is LGHDT and CDR2 is YNNKEL (reference sequence). CDR3 length: 15 residues. The CDR3 region is CASSQDPTYNQPQHF. CDR3 nucleotides: TGTGCCAGCAGCCAAGATCCTACCTACAATCAGCCCCAGCATTTT.

The V call is TRBV10-3, the J call TRBJ1-3, with unresolved D. CDR1 is ENHRY and CDR2 is SYGVKD in the germline V gene. V gave up 0 bases and J gave up 0 bases, with 6 bases separating them. The length of the CDR3 is 15 residues. The CDR3 DNA reads as TGTGCCATCAGTGAGTCCACAGTCTCTGGAAACACCATATATTTT. As protein: CAISESTVSGNTIYF.

The chain couples TRBV27 to TRBJ1-2; D possibly corresponds to TRBD1 (6 bases). Germline-derived CDR1 and CDR2 are MNHEY and SMNVEV (reference sequence). Trimming took off 6 bases at V and 7 bases at J, with 12 bases between the two ends. This CDR3 spans 12 amino acids. CDR3 nucleotides: TGTGCCAGCAGGACTACAGGGTTTGGCTACACCTTC. The encoded protein is CASRTTGFGYTF.

V is TRBV5-1 and J is TRBJ2-1; 9 nucleotides agree with TRBD2. Looked up from germline, CDR1 is SGHRS and CDR2 is YFSETQ. The CDR3 extends over 15 amino acids. The ends lost 1 base at V and 6 bases at J; junction bases unmatched: 5. In nucleotides, the CDR3 is TGCGCCAGCAGCTTGCCGGGACTAGCTGGCAATGAGCAGTTCTTC. Protein sequence: CASSLPGLAGNEQFF.

The rearrangement joins TRBV10-3 to TRBJ1-1; D might be TRBD1 (6 bases). Deletions cut 7 bases from V and 4 bases from J, with 16 bases between. The CDR3 covers 14 residues. Germline-derived CDR1 and CDR2 are ENHRY and SYGVKD. In nucleotides, the CDR3 is TGTGCCATCAAATCGCGACAGGACGGCACTGAAGCTTTCTTT. Protein sequence: CAIKSRQDGTEAFF.

This sequence joins TRBV28 and TRBJ1-1; TRBD1 agrees at 8 bases. The V gene's germline CDR1 is MDHEN and CDR2 SYDVKM. With 2 bases clipped from V and 2 bases from J, the junction kept 10 bases outside the gene matches. The CDR3 consists of 17 residues. CDR3 loop: CASSLRQGRGPNTEAFF. CDR3 in DNA: TGTGCCAGCAGTTTACGACAGGGGCGCGGACCTAACACTGAAGCTTTCTTT.

V gene TRBV5-1 combines with J gene TRBJ2-3; possibly TRBD2 for D (6 bases). Germline CDR1 and CDR2: SGHRS and YFSETQ. There are 14 residues in the CDR3. V lost 5 bases, J lost 0 bases, and 10 bases lay in between. CDR3 nucleotide sequence: TGCGCCAGCAGATTAGCGGTTAGCACAGATACGCAGTATTTT. Encoded protein: CASRLAVSTDTQYF.

This chain links TRBV4-2 with TRBJ1-2; maybe TRBD1 (6 bases). Trimming removed 0 bases from V and 4 bases from J, with 18 bases in between. Germline V lookup: CDR1 LGHNA, CDR2 YNFKEQ. The CDR3 is 17 residues long. The CDR3 nucleotides read TGTGCCAGCAGCCAAGATCGCTCGGCCGACAGGCCCTATGGCTACACCTTC. This codes for CASSQDRSADRPYGYTF.

This clone was seen only a few times. The gene calls are TRBV5-1 and TRBJ1-1, with 7 bases that match TRBD1. CDR3 length: 17 amino acids. Germline V gene sequence: CDR1 SGHRS, CDR2 YFSETQ. The junction had 12 bases not matched to a gene; V was cut back by 4 bases and J by 0 bases. Written as DNA, the CDR3 is TGCGCCAGCAGCCAAGGCCGGGACAGCATCATGAACACTGAAGCTTTCTTT. This codes for CASSQGRDSIMNTEAFF.

This chain joins TRBV12-3 or TRBV12-4 and TRBJ2-5; D unresolved. Trimming left V 5 bases short and J 5 bases short, with 9 bases between. The CDR3 contains 12 residues. The CDR3 loop reads CASSPGGETQYF. The CDR3 nucleotides are TGTGCCAGCAGTCCAGGTGGTGAGACCCAGTACTTC.

The J gene is TRBJ1-2, the V gene TRBV29-1; D is unresolved. V dropped 7 bases and J dropped 3 bases, with 21 bases sitting between them. The CDR3 has 15 residues. The V gene's germline CDR1 is SQVTM and CDR2 ANQGSEA. DNA of the CDR3: TGCAGCGGGCCAAGCGGAGTGAAACCGCACTATGGCTACACCTTC. Its translation: CSGPSGVKPHYGYTF.

V and J are TRBV15 and TRBJ1-3; 7 bases are shared with TRBD1. The CDR3 has 15 residues. Looked up from germline, CDR1 is LNHNV and CDR2 is YYDKDF (reference sequence). After removal of 5 bases from V and 0 bases from J, the junction contained 4 bases not matched to a gene. CDR3 DNA: TGTGCCACCAGCGTTGACAGGGTCTCTGGAAACACCATATATTTT. It specifies CATSVDRVSGNTIYF.